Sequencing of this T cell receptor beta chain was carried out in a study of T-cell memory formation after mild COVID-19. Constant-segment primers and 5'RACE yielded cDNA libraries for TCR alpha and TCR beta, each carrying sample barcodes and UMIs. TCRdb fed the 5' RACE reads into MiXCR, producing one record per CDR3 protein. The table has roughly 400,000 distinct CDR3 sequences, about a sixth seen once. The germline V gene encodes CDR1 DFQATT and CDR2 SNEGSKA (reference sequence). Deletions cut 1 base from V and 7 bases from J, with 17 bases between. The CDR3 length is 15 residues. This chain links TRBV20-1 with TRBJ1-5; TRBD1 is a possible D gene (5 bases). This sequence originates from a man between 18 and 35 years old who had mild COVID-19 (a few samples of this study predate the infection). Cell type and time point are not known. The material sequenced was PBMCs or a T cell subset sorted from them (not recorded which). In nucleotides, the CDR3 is TGCAGTGCTAGAGCTAGGGGACCGAATTGGCAGCCCCAGCATTTT. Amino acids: CSARARGPNWQPQHF.